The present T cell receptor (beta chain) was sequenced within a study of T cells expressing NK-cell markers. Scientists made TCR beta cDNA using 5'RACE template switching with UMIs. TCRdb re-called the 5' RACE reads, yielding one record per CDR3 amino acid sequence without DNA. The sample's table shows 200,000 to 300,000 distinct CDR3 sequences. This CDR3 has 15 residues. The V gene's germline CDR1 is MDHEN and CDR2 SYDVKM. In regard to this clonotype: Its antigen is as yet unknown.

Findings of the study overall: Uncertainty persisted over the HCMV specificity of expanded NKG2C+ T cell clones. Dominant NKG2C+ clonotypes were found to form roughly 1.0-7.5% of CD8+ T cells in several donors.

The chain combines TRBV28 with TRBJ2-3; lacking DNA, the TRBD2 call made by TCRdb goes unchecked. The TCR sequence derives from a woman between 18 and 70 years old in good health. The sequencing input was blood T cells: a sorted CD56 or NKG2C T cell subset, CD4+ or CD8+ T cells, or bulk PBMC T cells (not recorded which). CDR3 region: CASSPNSGFTDTQYF. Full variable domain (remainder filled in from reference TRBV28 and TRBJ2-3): DVKVTQSSRYLVKRTGEKVFLECVQDMDHENMFWYRQDPGLGLRLIYFSYDVKMKEKGDIPEGYSVSREKKERFSLILESASTNQTSMYLCASSPNSGFTDTQYFGPGTRLTVL.